The 22 T cell receptor beta chains below all came from one sample that was sequenced in a study of B cell selection in AIRE deficiency. Here immunoSEQ multiplex PCR was the method, and the copy in TCRdb shows in-frame clones only, minus some. The sample consists of roughly 23,000 clones, 85% to 95% of them appearing once. Regulatory T cells were sorted as CD4+CD25hiCD127low/negative. The specimen was CD4+CD25+ Tregs sorted from PBMCs. The receptor set was obtained from a human donor in good health.

The chain employs TRBV9 and TRBJ2-1, with TRBD2 matching over 13 bases. This CDR3 is 18 amino acids long. The germline V gene encodes CDR1 SGDLS and CDR2 YYNGEE. J lost 3 bases, V lost 2 bases, and 8 bases had no gene match. CDR3 in amino acids: CASSVALGTSGIYNEQFF. The CDR3, as DNA: TGTGCCAGCAGCGTGGCCCTCGGGACTAGCGGGATCTACAATGAGCAGTTCTTC.

This clone was recorded a few times. V is TRBV6-1 and J is TRBJ2-1; 8 nucleotides align to TRBD2. The CDR3 has 15 amino acids. Germline CDR1 reads MNHNS; CDR2 reads SASEGT. Unmatched junction bases numbered 3, after V lost 1 base and J lost 4 bases. In DNA form, the CDR3 reads TGTGCCAGCAGTGAAGGGGTAGCGGGGTACAATGAGCAGTTCTTC. Its translation is CASSEGVAGYNEQFF.

V and J are TRBV12-5 and TRBJ1-2, with D unresolved. The germline V and J ends were trimmed by 3 bases and 4 bases, with 6 bases remaining between them. Germline CDR1 is LGHNT and CDR2 is FRNRAP. CDR3 length equals 12 residues. The CDR3 nucleotides are TGTGCTAGTGGTTTAACGACCTATGGCTACACCTTC. This encodes CASGLTTYGYTF.

This chain links TRBV10-2 with TRBJ2-2; 13 nucleotides agree with TRBD2. CDR1 WSHSY and CDR2 SAAADI come from the germline V gene. This CDR3 is 14 amino acids long. This CDR3 reads CATSGGPETGELFF. CDR3 nucleotide sequence: TGCGCGACTAGCGGGGGGCCGGAGACCGGGGAGCTGTTTTTT.

The chain carries TRBV10-3 and TRBJ2-6; D not certain. Looked up from germline, CDR1 is ENHRY and CDR2 is SYGVKD. V was clipped by 4 bases and J by 4 bases, with 11 bases between them. The length of the CDR3 is 15 residues. Here the CDR3 reads CAISGSPAGANVLTF. CDR3 sequence (DNA): TGTGCCATCAGTGGGTCCCCGGCGGGGGCCAACGTCCTGACTTTC.

This clone was counted once. The chain is built from TRBV7-9 and TRBJ1-1; D unresolved. The germline V gene encodes CDR1 SEHNR and CDR2 FQNEAQ (reference sequence). The CDR3 is 11 amino acids. V was cut by 5 bases and J by 8 bases, with 9 bases left in between. CDR3 residues: CASSETTEAFF. For the CDR3, the DNA is TGTGCCAGCAGCGAGACGACCGAAGCTTTCTTT.

This chain connects TRBV2 to TRBJ1-5, with D possibly TRBD1 on 5 matching bases. Germline CDR1 is SNHLY and CDR2 is FYNNEI. This CDR3 is 15 amino acids long. Deletions cut 1 base from V and 1 base from J, with 8 bases between. The CDR3 region is CASSEESGSNQPQHF. Written as DNA, the CDR3 is TGTGCCAGCAGTGAAGAGTCAGGGAGCAATCAGCCCCAGCATTTT.

The genes are TRBV5-1 and TRBJ2-7, with D perhaps being TRBD1 or TRBD2 (6 bases each). The V and J ends lost 1 base and 3 bases respectively, with 20 bases between them. Germline lookup yields CDR1 SGHRS and CDR2 YFSETQ. The CDR3 sequence is 17 residues long. The CDR3 DNA is TGCGCCAGCAGCTTGTTGGGTTCGGGGGCTGCTATCTACGAGCAGTACTTC. Encoded protein: CASSLLGSGAAIYEQYF.

This chain connects TRBV7-9 to TRBJ1-6; D is unclear. This CDR3 spans 12 amino acids. Trimming shortened V by 1 base and J by 8 bases, and 3 bases separated the two germline ends. Germline V gene lookup returns CDR1 SEHNR and CDR2 FQNEAQ (reference sequence). The CDR3 reads CASSLGHSPLHF. CDR3 DNA sequence: TGTGCCAGCAGCTTAGGACATTCACCCCTCCACTTT.

This chain uses TRBV6-1 with TRBJ2-7; either TRBD1 or TRBD2 may supply D (5 bases each). The CDR3 contains 13 residues. Trimming pared 6 bases from V and 1 base from J, leaving 10 bases between. In germline, CDR1 is MNHNS, CDR2 SASEGT. CDR3 sequence reads: CASRLGTSYEQYF. The CDR3, as DNA: TGTGCCAGCAGACTAGGGACGTCCTACGAGCAGTACTTC.

V gene TRBV7-9 combines with J gene TRBJ2-1; possibly TRBD1 for D (6 bases). The germline CDR1 and CDR2 sequences are SEHNR and FQNEAQ (reference sequence). This CDR3 is built from 16 residues. V was cut by 5 bases and J by 6 bases, with 20 bases left in between. CDR3 protein: CASSRSDRYRSNEQFF. DNA for the CDR3: TGTGCCAGCAGCCGTAGCGACAGGTACCGATCCAATGAGCAGTTCTTC.

The chain combines TRBV30 with TRBJ1-2; 8 bases are a match to TRBD1. V was pared by 3 bases and J by 6 bases, with 6 bases of the junction left unmatched. The CDR3 is 13 amino acids. Per germline, CDR1 GTSNPN and CDR2 SVGIG (reference sequence). As DNA, the CDR3 is TGTGCCTGGAGGTGGGCAGGGGGCAATGGCTACACCTTC. Encoded protein: CAWRWAGGNGYTF.

A single count supports this clone. The chain uses TRBV6-6 and TRBJ2-7; 8 bases line up with TRBD1. Looked up from germline, CDR1 is MNHNY and CDR2 is SVGAGI (reference sequence). With 10 bases clipped from V and 2 bases from J, the junction kept 10 bases outside the gene matches. The CDR3 consists of 14 residues. The CDR3 loop reads CATQSSGGTYEQYF. In DNA form, the CDR3 reads TGTGCCACCCAATCGTCAGGGGGCACCTACGAGCAGTACTTC.

The genes are TRBV6-6 and TRBJ1-5, with D possibly matching TRBD1 (5 bases). The V end was cut by 6 bases, the J end by 10 bases, with 16 bases between. The CDR3 runs 13 residues. Germline loops: CDR1 MNHNY, CDR2 SVGAGI (reference sequence). As DNA, the CDR3 is TGTGCCAGCAGCCGACCGGCAGGGCTCCCCCAGCATTTT. Residues: CASSRPAGLPQHF.

The chain has TRBV7-6 and TRBJ2-3; D unresolved. There are 14 residues in the CDR3. Trimming removed 3 bases at V and 6 bases at J, with 13 bases between. CDR1 and CDR2 (germline): SGHVS, FNYEAQ. CDR3 loop: CASSFGRAPDTQYF. The CDR3, as DNA: TGTGCCAGCAGCTTCGGGCGTGCCCCGGATACGCAGTATTTT.

This clone was detected only a few times. The chain has TRBV19 and TRBJ2-2; 8 bases line up with TRBD1. Germline V lookup: CDR1 LNHDA, CDR2 SQIVND (reference sequence). V shed 5 bases and J 4 bases; nucleotides not matched to a gene: 9. The CDR3 is 16 amino acids. This chain's CDR3 is CASSGRGRLFTGELFF. CDR3 coding DNA: TGTGCCAGTAGTGGCAGGGGGCGTTTGTTCACCGGGGAGCTGTTTTTT.

The chain is built from TRBV7-9 and TRBJ2-2, with a possible D match to TRBD2 (5 bases). This CDR3 contains 14 residues. Germline V lookup: CDR1 SEHNR, CDR2 FQNEAQ (reference sequence). The V end was cut by 2 bases, the J end by 5 bases, with 9 bases between. CDR3 amino acids: CASSLSGGTGELFF. The CDR3 bases are TGTGCCAGCAGCTTATCCGGCGGGACCGGGGAGCTGTTTTTT.

Written as DNA, the CDR3 is TGCGCCAGCAGCTTTATGAAGGGGGCGGAAGAGACCCAGTACTTC. Protein: CASSFMKGAEETQYF. The chain carries TRBV5-1 and TRBJ2-5; 7 bases are a match to TRBD1. There are 15 residues in the CDR3. CDR1 and CDR2 (germline): SGHRS, YFSETQ. Losses at the gene ends were 2 bases for V and 3 bases for J; bases not matched to a gene: 7. The full variable domain, completed using reference TRBV5-1 and TRBJ2-5, is KAGVTQTPRYLIKTRGQQVTLSCSPISGHRSVSWYQQTPGQGLQFLFEYFSETQRNKGNFPGRFSGRQFSNSRSEMNVSTLELGDSALYLCASSFMKGAEETQYFGPGTRLLVL.

The chain recombines TRBV6-6 with TRBJ1-5; D unresolved. In germline, CDR1 is MNHNY, CDR2 SVGAGI (reference sequence). Trimming took 8 bases from V and 6 from J, leaving 2 bases between them. The CDR3 sequence is 9 residues long. The CDR3 DNA follows: TGTGCCAGCGGTCAGCCCCAGCATTTT. It codes for CASGQPQHF.

The chain recombines TRBV11-2 with TRBJ2-1, with no clear D. CDR3 length equals 13 residues. Trimming took 7 bases from V and 1 from J, leaving 8 bases between them. Germline assignment: CDR1 SGHAT and CDR2 FQNNGV. The CDR3 region is CASTLGSYNEQFF. The CDR3 bases are TGTGCCAGCACCCTGGGATCCTACAATGAGCAGTTCTTC.

This sequence joins TRBV6-6 and TRBJ1-2, with D maybe TRBD1 (6 bases). Germline CDR1 MNHNY, CDR2 SVGAGI (reference sequence). The germline V and J ends were trimmed by 0 bases and 5 bases, with 10 bases remaining between them. The CDR3 totals 14 residues. DNA for the CDR3: TGTGCCAGCAGTTACTCGAGGGGACATTATGGCTACACCTTC. Its protein product is CASSYSRGHYGYTF.

The CDR3: CASSLNSNEQFF. The CDR3 DNA is TGCGCCAGCAGCTTGAATTCCAATGAGCAGTTCTTC. The chain combines TRBV5-1 with TRBJ2-1; the D is unclear. Trimming took 1 base from V and 6 from J, leaving 5 bases between them. The CDR3 sequence is 12 residues long. The germline CDR1 and CDR2 sequences are SGHRS and YFSETQ.